This TCR beta chain is drawn from a study of beta chain features in type 1 diabetes. Study-wide results and limits: Insertions were fewer and deletions more numerous at VDJ junctions in type 1 diabetes patients.

To note about this clone: What it binds is not known.

Expressed TCRB transcripts were sequenced, since all the RNA that had been isolated was reverse transcribed. Measured with immunoSEQ multiplex PCR; TCRdb has only the in-frame clones, and not every one. The top ten hold less than 2.5% of the sample, which has 40,000 or so clones, around 50% seen once. A sort by CD45RO/CCR7/CD25/CD127/CD95/CD27 yielded CD4+ naive, central memory, regulatory and stem cell-like memory cells. CDR1 and CDR2 from the germline V gene are SGDLS and YYNGEE. The germline V and J ends were trimmed by 0 bases and 5 bases, with 13 bases remaining between them. The CDR3 runs to 15 residues.

The sample was Tregs from blood. The chain couples TRBV9 to TRBJ2-3; maybe TRBD1 (5 bases). The clonotype was recovered from a woman between 18 and 30 years old in good health. The CDR3 nucleotides read TGTGCCAGCAGCGTAGGCAGGGATGGGGTAGATACGCAGTATTTT. This gives the protein CASSVGRDGVDTQYF.